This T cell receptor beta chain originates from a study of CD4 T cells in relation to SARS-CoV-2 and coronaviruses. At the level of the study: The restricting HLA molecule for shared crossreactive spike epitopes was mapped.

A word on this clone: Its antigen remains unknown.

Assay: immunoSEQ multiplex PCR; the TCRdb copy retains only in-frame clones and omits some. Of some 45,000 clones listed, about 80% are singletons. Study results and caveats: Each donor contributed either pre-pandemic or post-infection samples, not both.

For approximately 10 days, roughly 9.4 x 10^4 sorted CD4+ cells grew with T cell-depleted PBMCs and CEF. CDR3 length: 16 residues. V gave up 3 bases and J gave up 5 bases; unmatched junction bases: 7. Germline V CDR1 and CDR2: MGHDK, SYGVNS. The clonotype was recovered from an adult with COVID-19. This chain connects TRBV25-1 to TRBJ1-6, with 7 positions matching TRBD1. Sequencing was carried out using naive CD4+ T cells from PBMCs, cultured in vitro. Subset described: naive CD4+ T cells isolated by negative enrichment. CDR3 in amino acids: CASSDATGINNSPLHF. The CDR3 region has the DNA TGTGCCAGCAGTGATGCGACAGGGATAAATAATTCACCCCTCCACTTT.